This TCR beta chain was sequenced in a study of blood T cells in healthy people across ages. Whole-study findings and limits: A greater number of naive CD4+ cells and higher diversity distinguished long-lived donors from aged donors. PBMC samples, being unsorted, prevented any conclusive comparison of naive and antigen-experienced cells.

A second PCR of 7 to 11 cycles used a sample-barcoded 5' primer and a J-beta primer mix. Each CDR3 protein gets one entry after TCRdb re-called the 5' RACE reads with MiXCR. The sample holds about 540,000 distinct CDR3 sequences, around 24% seen once. Regarding this clonotype: Its antigen is unidentified.

Germline V CDR1 and CDR2: DFQATT, SNEGSKA (reference sequence). Trimming removed 5 bases at V and 0 bases at J, with 11 bases between. The CDR3 totals 15 residues. This same sample was also part of a study on T cells of mothers and their children.

This sequence originates from a boy younger than 18 in good health. The sequenced material came from blood. The genes are TRBV20-1 and TRBJ2-6; no firm D call. CDR3 nucleotides: TGCAGTGCTCCCAAGTCGGGCTCTGGGGCCAACGTCCTGACTTTC. Encoded protein: CSAPKSGSGANVLTF.